This entry lists 18 T cell receptor beta chains sequenced from one sample in a study of cytomegalovirus exposure and HLA in healthy donors. The assay was immunoSEQ multiplex PCR, and TCRdb's table has in-frame clones only and misses some. Of a few hundred thousand clones in the sample, roughly 85% were seen once. The source material was PBMCs. Every receptor here comes from a woman in her late teens or twenties in good health and CMV-seronegative.

This clone was observed once. The genes are TRBV7-8 and TRBJ2-7; possible D gene TRBD1, 6 bases. The V end was cut by 1 base, the J end by 2 bases, with 12 bases between. The CDR3 sequence is 15 residues long. Germline loops: CDR1 SGHVS, CDR2 FQNEAQ. CDR3 DNA sequence: TGTGCCAGCAGCTTAGGGGCAGGGGCAACCTACGAGCAGTACTTC. Protein sequence: CASSLGAGATYEQYF.

There are a few counts of this clone. The CDR3 region has the DNA TGTGCCAGCACAGCGGGAGCGGGAGTGCGCGAGCAGTACTTC. Encoded protein: CASTAGAGVREQYF. The chain has TRBV6-6 and TRBJ2-7, with 8 nucleotides matching TRBD2. CDR1 and CDR2 (germline): MNHNY, SVGAGI (reference sequence). The V and J ends lost 7 bases and 6 bases, in that order; junction bases with no gene match: 11. The CDR3 spans 14 residues.

The genes are TRBV9 and TRBJ1-4; TRBD1 aligns across 9 bases. V was pared by 0 bases and J by 8 bases, with 14 bases of the junction left unmatched. The germline gives CDR1 SGDLS, CDR2 YYNGEE. The CDR3 is 18 amino acids. This CDR3 is CASSVAIWAGQGREKLFF. CDR3 DNA sequence: TGTGCCAGCAGCGTAGCCATATGGGCGGGACAGGGAAGGGAAAAACTGTTTTTT.

This CDR3 reads CASSQGGQVNTEAFF. DNA for the CDR3: TGTGCCAGCAGCCAAGGAGGACAGGTGAACACTGAAGCTTTCTTT. The chain joins TRBV4-2 to TRBJ1-1; 7 nucleotides align to TRBD1. Germline-derived CDR1 and CDR2 are LGHNA and YNFKEQ. There are 15 residues in the CDR3. The V segment lost 1 base and the J segment 0 bases; nucleotides outside the gene matches: 2.

V gene TRBV13 combines with J gene TRBJ2-7, with D perhaps matching TRBD1 (7 bases). Germline V CDR1 and CDR2: PRHDT, FYEKMQ (reference sequence). Trimming left V 4 bases short and J 6 bases short, with 25 bases between. The CDR3 extends over 17 amino acids. CDR3: CASSSLGGQPRPPEQYF. In nucleotides, the CDR3 is TGTGCCAGCAGCTCCCTGGGGGGACAGCCTCGCCCGCCCGAGCAGTACTTC. Complete variable domain (other parts from reference TRBV13 and TRBJ2-7): AAGVIQSPRHLIKEKRETATLKCYPIPRHDTVYWYQQGPGQDPQFLISFYEKMQSDKGSIPDRFSAQQFSDYHSELNMSSLELGDSALYFCASSSLGGQPRPPEQYFGPGTRLTVT.

CDR3: CASSLGGWETQYF. In DNA form, the CDR3 reads TGTGCCAGCAGCTTGGGGGGATGGGAGACCCAGTACTTC. The V and J genes are TRBV7-3 and TRBJ2-5; TRBD2 is a possible D gene (6 bases). The length of the CDR3 is 13 residues. CDR1 is SGHTA and CDR2 is FQGTGA in the germline V gene. V lost 3 bases and J lost 5, with 10 bases in between.

The rearrangement joins TRBV28 to TRBJ1-2, with D perhaps TRBD1 (6 bases). CDR3 length: 14 residues. Trimming removed 6 bases at V and 1 base at J, with 12 bases between. Looked up from germline, CDR1 is MDHEN and CDR2 is SYDVKM. The CDR3 spells CASRPGHRNYGYTF. The CDR3 nucleotides read TGTGCCAGCAGACCGGGACACCGTAACTATGGCTACACCTTC.

The chain links TRBV4-2 to TRBJ2-3; the D gene is possibly TRBD1 (5 bases). Between the trimmed V and J ends, which lost 4 bases and 3 bases, there was a span of 17 bases. Germline values: CDR1 LGHNA, CDR2 YNFKEQ. CDR3 size: 16 residues. CDR3 loop: CASSPGGKGLTDTQYF. The DNA for the CDR3 is TGTGCCAGCAGCCCCGGCGGTAAGGGGCTTACAGATACGCAGTATTTT.

This clone turned up a few times. The gene calls are TRBV19 and TRBJ1-1; D unresolved. Trimming removed 3 bases from V and 4 bases from J, with 15 bases in between. The CDR3 runs to 15 residues. The germline CDR1 and CDR2 sequences are LNHDA and SQIVND (reference sequence). This CDR3 is CASSIIGLGGTEAFF. The CDR3 DNA is TGTGCCAGTAGTATTATTGGATTGGGAGGCACTGAAGCTTTCTTT.

The V gene is TRBV5-4, the J gene TRBJ2-5; perhaps TRBD2 as D (6 bases). V lost 4 bases to trimming and J lost 4 bases, with 20 bases between them. CDR1 is SGHNT, CDR2 YYREEE, per germline (reference sequence). This CDR3 comprises 16 residues. DNA for the CDR3: TGTGCCAGCAGCGGGGGGACTCCCACAACCCGAGAGACCCAGTACTTC. This translates into CASSGGTPTTRETQYF.

This chain joins TRBV4-2 and TRBJ2-7; 8 nucleotides align to TRBD2. Germline CDR1 and CDR2: LGHNA and YNFKEQ. J lost 1 base, V lost 0 bases, and 5 bases had no gene match. CDR3 length: 16 residues. Written as DNA, the CDR3 is TGTGCCAGCAGCCAAGATTACCCGGGAGGGTCCTACGAGCAGTACTTC. The encoded protein is CASSQDYPGGSYEQYF.

This chain uses TRBV9 with TRBJ2-1, with D uncertain. From germline, CDR1 is SGDLS and CDR2 YYNGEE. CDR3 length: 14 residues. V lost 4 bases and J lost 8, with 16 bases in between. The CDR3 nucleotides read TGTGCCAGCAGCACCTGGAGCCGGGTGGATGAGCAGTTCTTC. This codes for CASSTWSRVDEQFF. The variable domain in full, completed from reference TRBV9 and TRBJ2-1, reads DSGVTQTPKHLITATGQRVTLRCSPRSGDLSVYWYQQSLDQGLQFLIQYYNGEERAKGNILERFSAQQFPDLHSELNLSSLELGDSALYFCASSTWSRVDEQFFGPGTRLTVL.

The chain couples TRBV29-1 to TRBJ1-1, with TRBD1 as a possible D gene (5 bases). Germline V lookup: CDR1 SQVTM, CDR2 ANQGSEA. Trimming removed 3 bases from V and 2 bases from J, with 10 bases in between. This CDR3 has 13 amino acids. The DNA for the CDR3 is TGCAGCGTTGATCCAGGACAAAACACTGAAGCTTTCTTT. It specifies CSVDPGQNTEAFF.

The chain links TRBV4-2 to TRBJ2-1; TRBD2 might be the D (5 bases). Germline loops: CDR1 LGHNA, CDR2 YNFKEQ. V was shortened by 4 bases and J by 12 bases, with 16 bases between the two germline ends. The CDR3 covers 13 residues. CDR3 amino acids: CASSPFLRGGQFF. CDR3 sequence (DNA): TGTGCCAGCAGCCCCTTCCTCCGAGGAGGGCAGTTCTTC.

V and J are TRBV13 and TRBJ2-7; D remains unclear. V was clipped by 1 base and J by 0 bases, with 4 bases between them. This CDR3 region has 13 residues. Looked up from germline, CDR1 is PRHDT and CDR2 is FYEKMQ (reference sequence). The CDR3 is CASSLDSSYEQYF. CDR3 DNA sequence: TGTGCCAGCAGCTTAGACAGCTCCTACGAGCAGTACTTC.

The rearrangement joins TRBV11-3 to TRBJ2-1, with D uncertain. Germline V gives CDR1 SGHNT, CDR2 YENEEA. This CDR3 has 15 residues. Trimming removed 1 base from V and 2 bases from J, with 9 bases in between. The CDR3 sequence: CASSLGAVTYNEQFF. In DNA, the CDR3 is TGTGCCAGCAGCTTAGGGGCAGTTACCTACAATGAGCAGTTCTTC.

V is TRBV29-1 and J is TRBJ1-1, with D uncertain. The germline V gene encodes CDR1 SQVTM and CDR2 ANQGSEA. The CDR3 has 14 amino acids. Trimming pared 4 bases from V and 1 base from J, leaving 13 bases between. The DNA for the CDR3 is TGCAGCGTTGCGTTTGACACCCAGAACACTGAAGCTTTCTTT. This translates into CSVAFDTQNTEAFF.

This clone was seen only once. V and J are TRBV6-5 and TRBJ1-1, with 7 nucleotides matching TRBD1. CDR1 is MNHEY, CDR2 SVGAGI, per germline. The length of the CDR3 is 14 residues. J gave up 8 bases and V 2 bases, and 8 bases lay outside the gene matches. This CDR3 reads CASSYGGQKIEAFF. CDR3 bases: TGTGCCAGCAGTTACGGGGGACAGAAGATAGAAGCTTTCTTT.